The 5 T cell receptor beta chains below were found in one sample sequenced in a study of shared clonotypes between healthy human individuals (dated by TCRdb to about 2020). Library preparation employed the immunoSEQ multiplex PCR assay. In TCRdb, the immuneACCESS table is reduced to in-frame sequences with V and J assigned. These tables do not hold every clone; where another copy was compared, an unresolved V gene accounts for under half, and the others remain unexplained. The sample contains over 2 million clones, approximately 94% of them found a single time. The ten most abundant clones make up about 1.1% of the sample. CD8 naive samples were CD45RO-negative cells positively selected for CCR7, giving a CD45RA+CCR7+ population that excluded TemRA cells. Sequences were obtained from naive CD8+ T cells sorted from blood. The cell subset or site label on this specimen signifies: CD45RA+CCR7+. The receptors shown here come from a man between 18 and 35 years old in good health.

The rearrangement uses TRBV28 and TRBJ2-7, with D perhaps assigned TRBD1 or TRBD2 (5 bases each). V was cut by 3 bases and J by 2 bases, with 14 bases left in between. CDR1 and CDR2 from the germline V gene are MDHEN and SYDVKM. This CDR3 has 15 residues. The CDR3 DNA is TGTGCCAGCAGTTTGGGGGACCCCAAACCCTACGAGCAGTACTTC. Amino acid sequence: CASSLGDPKPYEQYF.

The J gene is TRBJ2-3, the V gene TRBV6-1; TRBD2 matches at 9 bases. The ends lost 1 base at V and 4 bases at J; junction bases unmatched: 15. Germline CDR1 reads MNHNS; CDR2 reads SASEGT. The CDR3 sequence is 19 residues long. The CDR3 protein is CASSEVVAGEFMFADTQYF. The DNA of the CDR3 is TGTGCCAGCAGTGAAGTAGTAGCGGGAGAGTTTATGTTTGCAGATACGCAGTATTTT.

The CDR3 loop is CAWSAAPGGRQETQYF. The CDR3 DNA sequence: TGTGCCTGGAGTGCCGCCCCGGGGGGTCGGCAAGAGACCCAGTACTTC. The V call is TRBV30, the J call TRBJ2-5, with 7 nucleotides matching TRBD2. V was clipped by 1 base and J by 2 bases; unmatched bases: 10. The germline CDR1 and CDR2 sequences are GTSNPN and SVGIG (reference sequence). This CDR3 comprises 16 residues.

The CDR3 nucleotides read TGTGCCAGCAGTGGCCGGTGGGGCGGGGGCCCCTACAATGAGCAGTTCTTC. Protein: CASSGRWGGGPYNEQFF. The chain combines TRBV2 with TRBJ2-1; weak D call: TRBD2 (7 bases). Germline assignment: CDR1 SNHLY and CDR2 FYNNEI. The V end was cut by 4 bases, the J end by 2 bases, with 18 bases between. The CDR3 is made up of 17 amino acids.

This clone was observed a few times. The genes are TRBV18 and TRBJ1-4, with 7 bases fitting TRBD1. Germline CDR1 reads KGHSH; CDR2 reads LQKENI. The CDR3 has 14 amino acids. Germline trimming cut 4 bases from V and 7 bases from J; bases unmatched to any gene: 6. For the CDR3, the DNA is TGTGCCAGCTCACACAGGGGTGTTGGTGAAAAACTGTTTTTT. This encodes CASSHRGVGEKLFF.